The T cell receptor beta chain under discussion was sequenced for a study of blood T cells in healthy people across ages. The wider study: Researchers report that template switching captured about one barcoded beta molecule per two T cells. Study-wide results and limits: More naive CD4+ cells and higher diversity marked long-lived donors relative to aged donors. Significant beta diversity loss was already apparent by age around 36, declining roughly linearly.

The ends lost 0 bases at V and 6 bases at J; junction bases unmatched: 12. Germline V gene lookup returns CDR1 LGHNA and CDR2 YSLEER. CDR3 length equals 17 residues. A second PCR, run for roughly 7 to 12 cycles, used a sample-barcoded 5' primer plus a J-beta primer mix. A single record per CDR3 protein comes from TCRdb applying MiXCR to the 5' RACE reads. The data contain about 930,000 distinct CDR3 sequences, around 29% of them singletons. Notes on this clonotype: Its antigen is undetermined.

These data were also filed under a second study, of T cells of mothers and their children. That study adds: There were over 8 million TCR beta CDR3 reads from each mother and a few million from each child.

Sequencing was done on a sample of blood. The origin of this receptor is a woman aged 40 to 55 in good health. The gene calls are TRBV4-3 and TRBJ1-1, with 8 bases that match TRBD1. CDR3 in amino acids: CASSQDLTGDISPEAFF. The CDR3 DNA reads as TGCGCCAGCAGCCAAGATTTGACAGGGGATATCAGTCCTGAAGCTTTCTTT.